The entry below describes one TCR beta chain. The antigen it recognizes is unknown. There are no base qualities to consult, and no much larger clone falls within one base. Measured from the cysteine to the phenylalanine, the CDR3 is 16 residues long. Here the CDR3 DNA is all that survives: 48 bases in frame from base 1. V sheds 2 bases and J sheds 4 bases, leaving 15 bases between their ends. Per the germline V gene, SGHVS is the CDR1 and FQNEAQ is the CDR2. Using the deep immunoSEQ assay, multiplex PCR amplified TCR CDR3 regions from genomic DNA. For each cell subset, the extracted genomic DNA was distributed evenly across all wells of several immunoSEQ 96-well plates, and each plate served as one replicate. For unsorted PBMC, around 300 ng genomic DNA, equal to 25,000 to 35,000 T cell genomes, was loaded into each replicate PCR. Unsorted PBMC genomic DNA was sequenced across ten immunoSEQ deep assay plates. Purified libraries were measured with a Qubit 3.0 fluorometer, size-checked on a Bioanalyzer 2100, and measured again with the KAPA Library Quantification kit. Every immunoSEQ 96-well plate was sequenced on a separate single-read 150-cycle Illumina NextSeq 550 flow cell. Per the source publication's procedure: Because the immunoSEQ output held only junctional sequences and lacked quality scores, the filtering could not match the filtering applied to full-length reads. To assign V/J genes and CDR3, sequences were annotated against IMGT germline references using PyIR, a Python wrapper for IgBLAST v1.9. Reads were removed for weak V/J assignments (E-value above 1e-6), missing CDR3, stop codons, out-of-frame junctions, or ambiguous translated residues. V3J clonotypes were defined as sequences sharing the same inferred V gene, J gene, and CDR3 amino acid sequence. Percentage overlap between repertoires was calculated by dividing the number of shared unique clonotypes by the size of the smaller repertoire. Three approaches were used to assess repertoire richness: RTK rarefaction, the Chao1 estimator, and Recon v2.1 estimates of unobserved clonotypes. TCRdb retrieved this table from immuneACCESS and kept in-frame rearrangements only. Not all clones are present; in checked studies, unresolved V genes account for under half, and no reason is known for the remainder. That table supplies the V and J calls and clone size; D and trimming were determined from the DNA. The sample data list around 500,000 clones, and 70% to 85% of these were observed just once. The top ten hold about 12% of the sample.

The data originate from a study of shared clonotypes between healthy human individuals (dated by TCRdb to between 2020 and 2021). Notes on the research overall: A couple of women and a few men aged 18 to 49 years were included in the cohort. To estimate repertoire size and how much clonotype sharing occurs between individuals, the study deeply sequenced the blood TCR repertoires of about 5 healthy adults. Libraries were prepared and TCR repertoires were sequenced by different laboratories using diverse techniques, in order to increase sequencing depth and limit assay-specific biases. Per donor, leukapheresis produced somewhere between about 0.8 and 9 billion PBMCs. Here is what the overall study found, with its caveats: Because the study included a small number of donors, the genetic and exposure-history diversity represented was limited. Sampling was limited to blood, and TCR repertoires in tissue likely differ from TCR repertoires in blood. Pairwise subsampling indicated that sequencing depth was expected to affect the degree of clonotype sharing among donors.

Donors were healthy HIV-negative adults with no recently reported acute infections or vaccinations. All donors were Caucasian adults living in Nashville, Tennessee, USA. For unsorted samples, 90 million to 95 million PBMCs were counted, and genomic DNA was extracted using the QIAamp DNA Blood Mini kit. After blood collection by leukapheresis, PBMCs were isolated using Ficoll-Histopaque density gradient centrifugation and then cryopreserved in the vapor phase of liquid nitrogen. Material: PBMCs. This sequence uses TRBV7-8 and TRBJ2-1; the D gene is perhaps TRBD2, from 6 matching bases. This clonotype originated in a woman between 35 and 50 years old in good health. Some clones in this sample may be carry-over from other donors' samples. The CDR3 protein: CASSLQMTEGYNEQFF. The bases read TGTGCCAGCAGCTTACAGATGACGGAGGGATACAATGAGCAGTTCTTC.